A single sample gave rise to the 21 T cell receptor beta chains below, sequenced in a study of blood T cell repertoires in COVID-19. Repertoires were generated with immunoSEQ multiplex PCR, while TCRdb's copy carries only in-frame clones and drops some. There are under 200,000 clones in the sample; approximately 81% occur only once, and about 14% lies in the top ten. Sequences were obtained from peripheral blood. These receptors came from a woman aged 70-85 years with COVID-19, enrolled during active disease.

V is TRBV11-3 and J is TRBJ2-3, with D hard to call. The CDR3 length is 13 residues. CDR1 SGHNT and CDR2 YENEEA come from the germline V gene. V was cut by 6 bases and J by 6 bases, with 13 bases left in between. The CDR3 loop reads CASSLFHGDTQYF. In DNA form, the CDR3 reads TGTGCCAGCAGTTTATTCCACGGGGATACGCAGTATTTT.

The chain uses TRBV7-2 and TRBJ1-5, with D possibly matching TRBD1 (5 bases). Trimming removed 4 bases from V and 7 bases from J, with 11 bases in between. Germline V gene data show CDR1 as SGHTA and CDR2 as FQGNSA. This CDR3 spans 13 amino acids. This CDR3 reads CASSSRTQQPQHF. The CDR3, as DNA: TGTGCCAGCAGCTCCCGGACACAGCAGCCCCAGCATTTT.

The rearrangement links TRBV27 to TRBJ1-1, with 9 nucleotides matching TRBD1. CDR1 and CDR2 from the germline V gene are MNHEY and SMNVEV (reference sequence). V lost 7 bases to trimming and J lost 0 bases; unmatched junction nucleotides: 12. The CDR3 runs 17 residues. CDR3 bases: TGTGCCAGCACCCTAGGGGGACAGGGTGGGGTGAACACTGAAGCTTTCTTT. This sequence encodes CASTLGGQGGVNTEAFF.

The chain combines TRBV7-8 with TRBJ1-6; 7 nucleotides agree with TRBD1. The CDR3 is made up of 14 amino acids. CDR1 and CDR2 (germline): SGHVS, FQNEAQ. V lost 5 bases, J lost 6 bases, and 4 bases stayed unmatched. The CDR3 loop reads CASSAGQLNSPLHF. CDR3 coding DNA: TGTGCCAGCAGCGCGGGACAGCTTAATTCACCCCTCCACTTT.

As DNA, the CDR3 is TGTGCCAGCAGCCCGGACAGGGGGTCAGGCAATCAGCCCCAGCATTTT. Amino acid sequence: CASSPDRGSGNQPQHF. This chain connects TRBV5-6 to TRBJ1-5; 10 bases agree with TRBD1. This CDR3 contains 16 residues. Germline CDR1 SGHDT, CDR2 YYEEEE. Germline trimming cut 4 bases from V and 2 bases from J; bases unmatched to any gene: 6.

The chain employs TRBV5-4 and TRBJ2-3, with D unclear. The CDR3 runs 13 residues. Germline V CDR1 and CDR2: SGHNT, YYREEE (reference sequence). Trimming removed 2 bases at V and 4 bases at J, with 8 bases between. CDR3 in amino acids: CASSFPTSDTQYF. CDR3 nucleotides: TGTGCCAGCAGCTTTCCTACGTCAGATACGCAGTATTTT.

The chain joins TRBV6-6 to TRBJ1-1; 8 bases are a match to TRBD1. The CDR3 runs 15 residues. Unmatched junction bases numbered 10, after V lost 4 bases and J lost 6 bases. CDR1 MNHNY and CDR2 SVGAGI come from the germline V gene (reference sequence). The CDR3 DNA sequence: TGTGCCAGCAGTTTCGGACAGGGTGGTATGCCTGAAGCTTTCTTT. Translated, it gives CASSFGQGGMPEAFF.

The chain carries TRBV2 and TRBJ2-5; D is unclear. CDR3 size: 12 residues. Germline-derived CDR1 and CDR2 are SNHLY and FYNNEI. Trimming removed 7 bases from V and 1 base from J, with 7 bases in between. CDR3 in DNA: TGTGCCAGCAACCTCGGCCAAGAGACCCAGTACTTC. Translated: CASNLGQETQYF.

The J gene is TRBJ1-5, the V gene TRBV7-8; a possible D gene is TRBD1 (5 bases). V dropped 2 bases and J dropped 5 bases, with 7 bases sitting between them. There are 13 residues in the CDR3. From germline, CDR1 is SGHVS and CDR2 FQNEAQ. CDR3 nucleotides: TGTGCCAGCAGCTTACCAGGGCATCAGCCCCAGCATTTT. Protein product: CASSLPGHQPQHF.

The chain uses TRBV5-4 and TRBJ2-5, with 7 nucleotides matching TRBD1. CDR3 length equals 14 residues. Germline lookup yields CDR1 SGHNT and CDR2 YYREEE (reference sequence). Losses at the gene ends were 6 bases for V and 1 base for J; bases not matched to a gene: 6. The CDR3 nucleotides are TGTGCCAGCACCCGAGGGGGCAGCCAAGAGACCCAGTACTTC. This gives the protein CASTRGGSQETQYF.

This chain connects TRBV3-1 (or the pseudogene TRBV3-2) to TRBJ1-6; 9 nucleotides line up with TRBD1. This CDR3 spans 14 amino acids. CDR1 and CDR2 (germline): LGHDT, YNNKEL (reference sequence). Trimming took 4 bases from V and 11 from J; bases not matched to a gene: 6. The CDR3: CASSLDRGRTPLHF. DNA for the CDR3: TGTGCCAGCAGCCTCGACAGGGGGAGGACACCCCTCCACTTT.

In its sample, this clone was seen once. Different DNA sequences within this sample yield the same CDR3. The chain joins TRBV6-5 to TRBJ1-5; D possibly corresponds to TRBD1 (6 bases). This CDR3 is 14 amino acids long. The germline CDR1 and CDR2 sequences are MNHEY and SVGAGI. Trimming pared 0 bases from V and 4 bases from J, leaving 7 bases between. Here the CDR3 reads CASSYSRGNQPQHF. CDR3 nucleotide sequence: TGTGCCAGCAGTTACTCGAGGGGGAATCAGCCCCAGCATTTT.

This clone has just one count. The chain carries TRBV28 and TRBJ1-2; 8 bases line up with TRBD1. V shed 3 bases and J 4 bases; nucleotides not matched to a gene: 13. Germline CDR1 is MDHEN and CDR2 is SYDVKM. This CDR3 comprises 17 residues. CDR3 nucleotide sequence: TGTGCCAGCAGTTTGGAGGGGCCAGGGGGCAAGCTCTATGGCTACACCTTC. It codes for CASSLEGPGGKLYGYTF.

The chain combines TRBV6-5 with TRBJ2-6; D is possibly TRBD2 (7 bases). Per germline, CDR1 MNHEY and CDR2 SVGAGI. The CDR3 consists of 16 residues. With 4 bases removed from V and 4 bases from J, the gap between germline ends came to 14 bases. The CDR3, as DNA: TGTGCCAGCAGTTCAAAGGGGGGGAGCGGGGCCAACGTCCTGACTTTC. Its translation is CASSSKGGSGANVLTF.

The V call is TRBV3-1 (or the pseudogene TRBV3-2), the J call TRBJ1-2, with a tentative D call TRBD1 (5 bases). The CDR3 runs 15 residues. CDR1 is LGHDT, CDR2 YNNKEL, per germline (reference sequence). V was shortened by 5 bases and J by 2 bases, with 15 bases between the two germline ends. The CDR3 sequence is CASSTRTTQNYGYTF. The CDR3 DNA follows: TGTGCCAGCAGCACCCGGACAACCCAAAACTATGGCTACACCTTC.

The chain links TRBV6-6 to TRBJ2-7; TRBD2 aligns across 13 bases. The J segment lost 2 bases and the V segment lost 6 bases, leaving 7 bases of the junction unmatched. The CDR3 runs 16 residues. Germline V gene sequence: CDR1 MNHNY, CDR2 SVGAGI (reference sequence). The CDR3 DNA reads TGTGCCAGCAGGATGGGACTAGCGGGACGTACCTACGAGCAGTACTTC. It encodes CASRMGLAGRTYEQYF.

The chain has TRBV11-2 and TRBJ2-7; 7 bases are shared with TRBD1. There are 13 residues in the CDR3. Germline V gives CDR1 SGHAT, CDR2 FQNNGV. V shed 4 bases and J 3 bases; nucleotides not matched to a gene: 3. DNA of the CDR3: TGTGCCAGCAGCTCTAGACAGGGCTACGAGCAGTACTTC. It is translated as CASSSRQGYEQYF.

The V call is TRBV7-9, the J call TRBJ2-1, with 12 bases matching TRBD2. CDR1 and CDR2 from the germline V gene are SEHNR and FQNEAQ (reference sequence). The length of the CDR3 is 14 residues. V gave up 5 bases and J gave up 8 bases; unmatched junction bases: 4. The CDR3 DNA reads TGTGCCAGCAGCCCTAGCGGGAGGGCGCATGAGCAGTTCTTC. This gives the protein CASSPSGRAHEQFF.

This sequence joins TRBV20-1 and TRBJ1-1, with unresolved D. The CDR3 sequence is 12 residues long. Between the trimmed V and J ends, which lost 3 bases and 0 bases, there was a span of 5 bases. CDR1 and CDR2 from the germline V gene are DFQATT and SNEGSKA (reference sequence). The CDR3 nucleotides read TGCAGTGCTAGTCCCTTGAACACTGAAGCTTTCTTT. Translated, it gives CSASPLNTEAFF.

The DNA of the CDR3 is TGTGCCAGCACAACTAGGGAGGGAAGGACCGGGGAGCTGTTTTTT. It specifies CASTTREGRTGELFF. The chain joins TRBV21-1 to TRBJ2-2; the D call TRBD2 from the table was never checked on the DNA. TRBV21-1 is a recognized pseudogene. The CDR3 is made up of 15 amino acids.

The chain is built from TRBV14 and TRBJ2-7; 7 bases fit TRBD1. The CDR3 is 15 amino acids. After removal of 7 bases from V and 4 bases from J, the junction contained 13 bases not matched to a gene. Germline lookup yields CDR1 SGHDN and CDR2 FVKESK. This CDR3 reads CASKESGGPWYEQYF. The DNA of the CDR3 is TGTGCCAGCAAGGAGTCAGGGGGACCCTGGTACGAGCAGTACTTC.